These 21 T cell receptor beta chains share one sample of origin, sequenced in a study of T-cell reconstitution after alpha-beta-depleted transplantation in children (dated by TCRdb to the mid-2010s). The protocol used for the library was PCR. Data came from an Illumina HiSeq 2500. TCR libraries were prepared with molecular barcoding, using unique molecular identifiers to normalize TCRbeta repertoire quantification. In-frame beta chains were kept once TCRdb had trimmed the public reads at Q25 with fastp and called clones with MiXCR. Entries that share a CDR3 protein sequence are merged under the most common genes and DNA. In all, the sample holds some 830,000 distinct CDR3 sequences, and approximately 15% of those were seen once. Approximately 4.5% of the sample goes to the ten largest clones. This specimen's treatment or condition label, per the study, means: allogeneic hematopoietic cell transplantation with graft depleted of TCRalphabeta T cells and CD19 B cells.

The source was PBMCs, mostly from graft donor cells, collected 360 days after TCRalphabeta/CD19-depleted stem cell transplant. Receptors were obtained from a male patient younger than 18 who had a stem cell transplant for acute lymphoblastic leukemia, so the T cells may come from the graft donor.

This sequence joins TRBV7-9 and TRBJ1-5; 7 bases map to TRBD1. The CDR3 loop spans 14 amino acids. V shed 5 bases and J 4 bases; nucleotides not matched to a gene: 5. Germline lookup yields CDR1 SEHNR and CDR2 FQNEAQ (reference sequence). This CDR3 is CASSVRDSNQPQHF. In nucleotides, the CDR3 is TGTGCCAGCAGCGTTCGGGACAGTAATCAGCCCCAGCATTTT.

This clonotype was seen a handful of times. CDR3 amino acids: CASSADGQGTDTQYF. Written as DNA, the CDR3 is TGTGCCAGCAGCGCCGACGGGCAGGGGACAGATACGCAGTATTTT. J is TRBJ2-3 and V is TRBV9; D is possibly TRBD1 (6 bases). Deletions cut 3 bases from V and 3 bases from J, with 14 bases between. The CDR3 contains 15 residues. Germline V gene lookup returns CDR1 SGDLS and CDR2 YYNGEE.

In this sample, this clonotype turned up many times. The chain recombines TRBV12-5 with TRBJ2-1; maybe TRBD1 (5 bases). Germline V gives CDR1 LGHNT, CDR2 FRNRAP. Trimming stripped 1 base from V and 11 bases from J, with 27 bases between. CDR3 length: 18 residues. CDR3 coding DNA: TGTGCTAGTGGTTTGGGACGGACGGACCAGACAGCCGCAAGAAAGCAGTTCTTC. This encodes CASGLGRTDQTAARKQFF. The variable domain in full, completed from reference TRBV12-5 and TRBJ2-1, reads DARVTQTPRHKVTEMGQEVTMRCQPILGHNTVFWYRQTMMQGLELLAYFRNRAPLDDSGMPKDRFSAEMPDATLATLKIQPSEPRDSAVYFCASGLGRTDQTAARKQFFGPGTRLTVL.

This clonotype came up many times. The V call is TRBV12-3 or TRBV12-4, the J call TRBJ1-1; D is uncertain. V lost 5 bases and J lost 0, with 4 bases in between. The CDR3 loop spans 12 amino acids. This chain's CDR3 is CASSVLNTEAFF. CDR3 bases: TGTGCCAGCAGTGTCTTGAACACTGAAGCTTTCTTT.

The DNA of the CDR3 is TGCAGCGCCGAAACAGGGGGCAGTGAGCAGTTCTTC. This translates into CSAETGGSEQFF. V and J are TRBV29-1 and TRBJ2-1, with 9 bases fitting TRBD1. From germline, CDR1 is SQVTM and CDR2 ANQGSEA. V gave up 7 bases and J gave up 9 bases; unmatched junction bases: 7. CDR3 length: 12 amino acids.

The V gene is TRBV27, the J gene TRBJ1-1; the D is unclear. This CDR3 region has 12 residues. With 8 bases removed from V and 0 bases from J, the gap between germline ends came to 7 bases. Germline CDR1 MNHEY, CDR2 SMNVEV (reference sequence). The CDR3 reads CASVGLNTEAFF. The CDR3 bases are TGTGCCAGCGTAGGGTTGAACACTGAAGCTTTCTTT.

The chain links TRBV7-4 to TRBJ2-7, with 10 bases that match TRBD2. The CDR3 is 15 residues long. After removal of 5 bases from V and 4 bases from J, the junction contained 8 bases not matched to a gene. Germline V gene lookup returns CDR1 SGHVT and CDR2 SQSDAQ. The chain's CDR3 is CASSRIAGGFYEQYF. CDR3 DNA sequence: TGTGCCAGCAGCAGGATAGCGGGAGGATTTTACGAGCAGTACTTC.

The chain is built from TRBV20-1 and TRBJ2-2; D not resolved. The germline CDR1 and CDR2 sequences are DFQATT and SNEGSKA (reference sequence). Trimming stripped 6 bases from V and 4 bases from J, with 6 bases between. There are 11 residues in the CDR3. CDR3 loop: CSAPGTGELFF. As DNA, the CDR3 is TGCAGTGCCCCCGGCACCGGGGAGCTGTTTTTT.

This clonotype was seen a handful of times. The chain employs TRBV20-1 and TRBJ2-5; no firm D call. CDR1 and CDR2 (germline): DFQATT, SNEGSKA (reference sequence). The CDR3 covers 14 residues. Trimming removed 0 bases at V and 5 bases at J, with 13 bases between. The CDR3 loop reads CSARDNRLGETQYF. CDR3 sequence (DNA): TGCAGTGCTAGAGATAACAGATTAGGGGAGACCCAGTACTTC.

This clonotype appeared a few times. The CDR3 sequence is CASSPRREASYEQYF. DNA of the CDR3: TGTGCCAGCTCACCAAGGCGGGAGGCTTCCTACGAGCAGTACTTC. The chain couples TRBV18 to TRBJ2-7; 8 positions match TRBD2. The CDR3 loop spans 15 amino acids. After removal of 2 bases from V and 1 base from J, the junction contained 4 bases not matched to a gene. The V gene's germline CDR1 is KGHSH and CDR2 LQKENI.

This chain links TRBV10-3 with TRBJ1-2, with 12 bases fitting TRBD1. Germline CDR1 ENHRY, CDR2 SYGVKD. This CDR3 is 16 amino acids long. The V gene end was trimmed by 0 bases and the J gene end by 6 bases; junction bases not matched to a gene: 5. CDR3 sequence reads: CAISESGQGAKHGYTF. DNA of the CDR3: TGTGCCATCAGTGAGTCGGGACAGGGGGCGAAACATGGCTACACCTTC.

The rearrangement joins TRBV12-3 or TRBV12-4 to TRBJ2-1, with D tentatively TRBD2 (5 bases). This CDR3 has 17 amino acids. The V and J ends lost 3 bases and 0 bases respectively, with 15 bases between them. The CDR3 coding sequence is TGTGCCAGCAGTTTGAGAGGACTCTTCAGCTCCTACAATGAGCAGTTCTTC. It is translated as CASSLRGLFSSYNEQFF.

A few counts support this clonotype. This sequence joins TRBV15 and TRBJ2-7, with TRBD1 matching 7 bases. V lost 4 bases, J lost 1 base, and 10 bases stayed unmatched. CDR1 is LNHNV, CDR2 YYDKDF, per germline (reference sequence). The CDR3 sequence is 16 residues long. This CDR3 reads CATSTGGAGGSYEQYF. The CDR3 bases are TGTGCCACCAGCACCGGTGGGGCAGGGGGTTCCTACGAGCAGTACTTC.

The chain combines TRBV20-1 with TRBJ2-7; 8 positions agree with TRBD1. In germline, CDR1 is DFQATT, CDR2 SNEGSKA (reference sequence). V dropped 1 base and J dropped 6; count of bases not matched to a gene: 5. CDR3 length: 13 amino acids. The CDR3 nucleotides read TGCAGTGCTAGAGGACAGGGGACTGGCGAGCAGTACTTC. Protein sequence: CSARGQGTGEQYF.

The genes are TRBV7-3 and TRBJ2-7; 9 bases align to TRBD1. This CDR3 has 15 residues. The germline gives CDR1 SGHTA, CDR2 FQGTGA. Trimming removed 2 bases from V and 4 bases from J; junction bases left unmatched: 6. The chain's CDR3 is CASSLRGQGPYEQYF. The CDR3 nucleotides are TGTGCCAGCAGCTTACGGGGACAGGGCCCTTACGAGCAGTACTTC.

Only a few counts were recorded for this clonotype. J is TRBJ2-5 and V is TRBV20-1; a possible D gene is TRBD2 (7 bases). CDR3 size: 18 residues. Trimming stripped 2 bases from V and 5 bases from J, with 27 bases between. Germline CDR1 DFQATT, CDR2 SNEGSKA (reference sequence). This chain's CDR3 is CSARFLGGVLGPGETQYF. As DNA, the CDR3 is TGCAGTGCTAGATTCTTAGGGGGGGTTTTGGGCCCAGGGGAGACCCAGTACTTC.

This clonotype was counted a few times. The V and J genes are TRBV4-1 and TRBJ1-1; D is undetermined. Trimming removed 4 bases from V and 0 bases from J, with 12 bases in between. The CDR3 length is 15 residues. Germline lookup yields CDR1 MGHRA and CDR2 YSYEKL. The CDR3 DNA is TGCGCCAGCAGCCTCTTGGGATGGTTGAACACTGAAGCTTTCTTT. Amino acid sequence: CASSLLGWLNTEAFF.

This clonotype was counted at least ten times. The rearrangement joins TRBV4-1 to TRBJ2-3, with 10 bases fitting TRBD2. The germline CDR1 and CDR2 sequences are MGHRA and YSYEKL. The J segment lost 6 bases and the V segment lost 1 base, leaving 10 bases of the junction unmatched. The CDR3 runs to 17 residues. CDR3 sequence: CASSQVAGGRPGDTQYF. CDR3 DNA: TGCGCCAGCAGCCAAGTAGCGGGAGGTCGCCCGGGGGATACGCAGTATTTT.

Here the CDR3 reads CSATGTGGFGRAGNEQFF. The CDR3 DNA is TGCAGTGCTACCGGGACAGGGGGCTTCGGGAGGGCGGGGAATGAGCAGTTCTTC. This sequence joins TRBV20-1 and TRBJ2-1; TRBD1 agrees at 12 bases. The CDR3 runs to 18 residues. The ends lost 4 bases at V and 7 bases at J; junction bases unmatched: 17. Per germline, CDR1 DFQATT and CDR2 SNEGSKA (reference sequence).

The chain uses TRBV19 and TRBJ2-7; no clear D gene. The CDR3 loop spans 13 amino acids. Trimming pared 5 bases from V and 4 bases from J, leaving 12 bases between. The germline V gene has CDR1 LNHDA and CDR2 SQIVND (reference sequence). The CDR3 is CASSDPPDYEQYF. Here the CDR3 DNA reads TGTGCCAGTAGTGATCCCCCAGATTACGAGCAGTACTTC. Supplemented by reference TRBV19 and TRBJ2-7, the full variable domain reads DGGITQSPKYLFRKEGQNVTLSCEQNLNHDAMYWYRQDPGQGLRLIYYSQIVNDFQKGDIAEGYSVSREKKESFPLTVTSAQKNPTAFYLCASSDPPDYEQYFGPGTRLTVT.

This clonotype was found a few times. J is TRBJ2-5 and V is TRBV5-1, with no clear D. V was trimmed by 4 bases and J by 2 bases, leaving 15 bases between them. The V gene's germline CDR1 is SGHRS and CDR2 YFSETQ. This CDR3 is 15 amino acids long. CDR3 in amino acids: CASSPPLAVQETQYF. CDR3 nucleotide sequence: TGCGCCAGCAGCCCCCCCTTGGCGGTACAAGAGACCCAGTACTTC.